This paragraph reports one T cell receptor (beta chain). The data belong to a study of control samples from healthy donors and cancer patients. Here immunoSEQ multiplex PCR was the method, and the copy in TCRdb shows in-frame clones only, minus some. The table records roughly 100,000 clones, around 87% of them present only once. The origin of this receptor is a woman in her forties or fifties in good health. Input material: blood.

The CDR3: CASKGPISTNEKLFF. CDR3 bases: TGTGCCAGCAAGGGGCCTATCTCAACTAATGAAAAACTGTTTTTT. This chain connects TRBV25-1 to TRBJ1-4; a weak D match, TRBD1 (5 bases). The CDR3 totals 15 residues. Germline V gene sequence: CDR1 MGHDK, CDR2 SYGVNS. The ends were cut back, 7 bases at V and 0 bases at J, with 12 bases in the middle.